The rows below give T cell receptor beta chains drawn from one sample of a study of T cells in Graves' hyperthyroidism and ophthalmopathy. One entry per CDR3 protein, called by TCRdb with MiXCR from the multiplex PCR reads. The sample contains fewer than 700,000 distinct CDR3 sequences, 16% of which appear only once. The material sequenced was blood. The receptor source for this set is a woman aged 30 to 39 with Graves' hyperthyroidism. Each CDR3 is given with its conserved first and last residue. A D gene is named only where the DNA matches it firmly. Size tells how often a clone was seen (once, few, many) or the class of an expanded clone, and some rows leave it out.

d_gene	v_gene	len	abundance	j_gene	CDR3nt	CDR3aa
TRBD1	TRBV5-4	15	-	TRBJ1-2	TGTGCCAGCAGTTCCGGGACAGGGGGCTTCTATGGCTACACCTTC	CASSSGTGGFYGYTF
TRBD2	TRBV30	17	few	TRBJ2-3	TGTGCCTGGAGCGGTTCCGAAGGTAGCGGGAGTACAGATACGCAGTATTTT	CAWSGSEGSGSTDTQYF
-	TRBV20-1	12	few	TRBJ2-7	TGCAGTGCTAGTAGGCAGGACTACGAGCAGTACTTC	CSASRQDYEQYF
-	TRBV12-3/TRBV12-4	18	many	TRBJ2-3	TGTGCCAGCAAGGATTCCATACAGGGTTTTCCTAACACAGATACGCAGTATTTT	CASKDSIQGFPNTDTQYF
-	TRBV12-3/TRBV12-4	12	-	TRBJ2-1	TGTGCCAGCAGGCGTTTAAGCAATGAGCAGTTCTTC	CASRRLSNEQFF
-	TRBV3-1	12	many	TRBJ1-1	TGTGCCAGCAACTTTCTGGGCACTGAAGCTTTCTTT	CASNFLGTEAFF
-	TRBV2	13	many	TRBJ1-1	TGTGCCGACACAGGTACGATGAACACTGAAGCTTTCTTT	CADTGTMNTEAFF
-	TRBV18	14	many	TRBJ2-7	TGTGCCAGCTTTGCGTCCATGGGGGGCAACGAGCAGTACTTC	CASFASMGGNEQYF
TRBD2	TRBV6-1	15	-	TRBJ2-3	TGTGCCTCCCATATAGCGGGAGGGGTCACAGATACGCAGTATTTT	CASHIAGGVTDTQYF
-	TRBV7-3	17	few	TRBJ2-1	TGTGCCAGCAGAATAGGTAGCGGAGCCTTTCCCTACAATGAGCAGTTCTTC	CASRIGSGAFPYNEQFF
TRBD1	TRBV7-9	14	many	TRBJ1-5	TGTGCCAGCAGCTTAGCGGGACAGGGAGCGACCCAGCATTTT	CASSLAGQGATQHF
-	TRBV5-4	16	-	TRBJ2-6	TGTGCCAGCAGCTTGTGGGCTGTCTCTGGGGCCAACGTCCTGACTTTC	CASSLWAVSGANVLTF
-	TRBV27	14	many	TRBJ1-1	TGTGCCAGCAGTCCGGCGGGTTGGGACACTGAAGCTTTCTTT	CASSPAGWDTEAFF
TRBD2	TRBV10-3	14	few	TRBJ2-7	TGTGCCATCAGTGCGACTAGCGCCCCCTACGAGCAGTACTTC	CAISATSAPYEQYF
-	TRBV5-4	12	-	TRBJ2-1	TGTGCCAGCAGCTCTTGGAGAAATGAGCAGTTCTTC	CASSSWRNEQFF
TRBD1	TRBV5-1	16	once	TRBJ2-2	TGCGCCAGCAGGAGAACCGGGACAGAAAACACCGGGGAGCTGTTTTTT	CASRRTGTENTGELFF
TRBD1	TRBV10-3	12	-	TRBJ1-2	TGTGCCATCAGTGCAATGGACAGGGGCTGCACCTTC	CAISAMDRGCTF
TRBD1	TRBV7-9	15	-	TRBJ2-7	TGTGCCAGCAGCCGCGTTGGGGGACAGACCTACGAGCAGTACTTC	CASSRVGGQTYEQYF
-	TRBV30	14	few	TRBJ1-6	TGTGCCGGGGCCAGGGGTCTCGACAATTCACCCCTCCACTTT	CAGARGLDNSPLHF
TRBD1	TRBV28	15	many	TRBJ2-1	TGTGCCAGCAGTTTACCGACGACAGGGGGCCATGAGCAGTTCTTC	CASSLPTTGGHEQFF
TRBD1	TRBV5-5	18	few	TRBJ2-4	TGTGCCAGCAGTCTGGACAGGGGGAGCGAACTAGCCAAAAACATTCAGTACTTC	CASSLDRGSELAKNIQYF
-	TRBV28	12	many	TRBJ1-2	TGTGCCAGCAGTTTAAGGGACTATGGCTACACCTTC	CASSLRDYGYTF
-	TRBV28	13	many	TRBJ2-3	TGTGCCAGCACCCTTTCGGGCACAGATACGCAGTATTTT	CASTLSGTDTQYF
-	TRBV18	14	few	TRBJ1-2	TGTGCCAGCTCACCGAACAGGGACTCCTATGGCTACACCTTC	CASSPNRDSYGYTF
TRBD2	TRBV5-1	15	few	TRBJ2-7	TGCGCCAGCAGCTTGGCGGGGGGGGGTTTCAACGAGCAGTACTTC	CASSLAGGGFNEQYF
-	TRBV14	16	-	TRBJ1-1	TGTGCCAGCAGCCAAATTACGGGACGGGGATTGACTGAAGCTTTCTTT	CASSQITGRGLTEAFF
TRBD1	TRBV12-3/TRBV12-4	17	few	TRBJ1-5	TGTGCCAGCAGTCAGAGTTTCGGGACAGATAGCAATCAGCCCCAGCATTTT	CASSQSFGTDSNQPQHF
TRBD2	TRBV11-2	14	many	TRBJ2-7	TGTGCCAGCAGCTATAGCGGGAGTCTGTACGAGCAGTACTTC	CASSYSGSLYEQYF
TRBD1	TRBV30	13	many	TRBJ1-5	TGTGCCTGGTCCGGGACAGCTAATCAGCCCCAGCATTTT	CAWSGTANQPQHF
-	TRBV28	15	-	TRBJ1-4	TGTGCCAGCAAACAGGGTGGTGCAACTAATGAAAAACTGTTTTTT	CASKQGGATNEKLFF
-	TRBV27	16	few	TRBJ2-7	TGTGCCAGCAAACAAGCTGGGACCAACGGAGTCCACGAGCAGTACTTC	CASKQAGTNGVHEQYF
-	TRBV27	14	few	TRBJ1-1	TGTGCCAGCAGTTTACGGGCGAAGAACACTGAAGCTTTCTTT	CASSLRAKNTEAFF